Given below is one T cell receptor (beta chain) in context. Its antigen is currently not known. Qualities for individual bases were not recorded, and no much larger clone is one base off. The trial excluded patients who had a history of autoimmune disease or who were on systemic immunosuppression. Peripheral blood for TCR sequencing was drawn from every dose cohort at baseline, at cycle 4 day 1 and at cycle 7 day 1. The samples were taken from a phase I, first-in-human, multicenter, open-label dose-escalation trial of ivuxolimab. The trial enrolled adults with locally advanced or metastatic head and neck squamous cell, hepatocellular, melanoma or renal cell carcinoma. CD4+ and CD8+ T cells were sorted separately from peripheral blood before TCR sequencing. Genomic DNA was extracted from sorted cells for sequencing of the TCRbeta CDR3 region. TCRbeta CDR3 regions were sequenced using the immunoSEQ Assay. Drawn from immuneACCESS, this table holds only the in-frame rearrangements with V and J called that TCRdb kept. Clones are partly lost; checked studies trace under half to an unresolved V gene and leave the rest unexplained. The sample table records tens of thousands of clones; around 87% of these occur just once. The top ten clones comprise about 4.6% of the sample.

Trimming removed 3 bases from V and 1 base from J, leaving 8 bases between the germline ends. The CDR3 spans 14 residues, from the cysteine through the phenylalanine. CDR3 DNA only is kept here, 42 bases in frame from base 1. Looking up the germline V gene (reference sequence) yields CDR1 LNHDA and CDR2 SQIVND. This entry comes from a study of OX40 agonist ivuxolimab in advanced cancers. About the study as a whole: Ivuxolimab was a fully human IgG2 agonistic monoclonal antibody targeting the costimulatory receptor OX40 (CD134). Prior anti-PD-1, anti-PD-L1 or anti-CTLA-4 therapy was permitted, and checkpoint inhibitors had been received by about 36% of dose-escalation patients. Intravenous ivuxolimab was administered to patients every 2 weeks at six dose levels: 0.01, 0.1, 0.3, 1.5, 3 and 10 mg/kg. Three dose-escalation patients achieved partial responses, one with hepatocellular carcinoma and two with cutaneous melanoma. A male proportion of almost 85% and a mean age of 60 years, ranging from about 23 to 90, were recorded for the dose-escalation cohort. Of the approximately 53 patients in dose escalation, 19 had hepatocellular carcinoma, some 15 had melanoma, 9 had renal cell carcinoma and 9 had head and neck cancer. The monotherapy dose-escalation portion (N ≈ 57 patients) of the phase I ivuxolimab trial is reported in the paper. Peripheral TCRbeta sequencing was intended to test whether TCR sequence diversity was altered and clonal T-cell expansion was caused by ivuxolimab.

Overall results and qualifications from the work: At doses of 0.1 to 3.0 mg/kg, clonal expansion of both CD4+ and CD8+ T cells in blood was seen between baseline and week 6. Low levels of normalized T-cell clonal expansion were also seen in some patients who did not respond. Antigen specificity was not determined for the clonally expanded peripheral T cells. In the 0.1-3.0 mg/kg groups, partial responders had among the lowest normalized peripheral clonal expansion, particularly in CD8+ T cells. After ivuxolimab, CD8+ T cells had more expanded clones than CD4+ T cells on average.

This chain is built from TRBV19 and TRBJ2-3; the D segment could be TRBD2, given 6 matching bases. The receptor's source is an adult with an advanced solid tumor such as melanoma, head and neck, liver or kidney cancer. The sample in question was CD4+ or CD8+ T cells sorted from blood, obtained in a trial of the OX40 agonist ivuxolimab. The DNA sequence is as follows: TGTGCCAGTAGTATGCCGGGGGGCACAGATACGCAGTATTTT. Its translation reads: CASSMPGGTDTQYF.